This record covers a single T cell receptor beta chain. The sample comes from a study of CD8+CD57+ T cells in acquired aplastic anemia. Study context: Sorted CD4+ and CD8+ cells yielded DNA averaging around 3 ug.

By flow cytometry, patients selected for sequencing had shown an expansion of CD8+CD57+ cells. Everyone among the patients had severe acquired aplastic anemia. The CDR3 length is 15 residues. V dropped 5 bases and J dropped 1; count of bases not matched to a gene: 4. Looked up from germline, CDR1 is DFQATT and CDR2 is SNEGSKA (reference sequence). Genomic DNA, serving as template, underwent TCR beta VDJ and CDR3 profiling. TCRdb redid the calling of the reads with MiXCR, one entry per CDR3 protein. The table records under 350,000 distinct CDR3 sequences, about three fifths of them present only once. Sample: sorted CD4+, CD8+, or CD8+CD57+ T cells (not recorded which) from PBMCs. The sequence was obtained from a human donor with aplastic anemia. The chain links TRBV20-1 to TRBJ2-4, with TRBD2 matching over 11 bases. For the CDR3, the DNA is TGCAGTGCTCCCCGGACTAGCGGGGCCAAAAACATTCAGTACTTC. Translating it yields CSAPRTSGAKNIQYF.